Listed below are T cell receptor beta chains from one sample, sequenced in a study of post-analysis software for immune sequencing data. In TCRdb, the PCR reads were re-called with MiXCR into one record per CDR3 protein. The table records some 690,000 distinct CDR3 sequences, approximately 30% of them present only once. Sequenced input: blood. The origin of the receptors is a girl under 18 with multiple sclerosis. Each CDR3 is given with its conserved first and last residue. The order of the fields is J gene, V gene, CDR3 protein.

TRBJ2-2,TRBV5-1,CASSLLGTGKPANTGELFF
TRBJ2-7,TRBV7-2,CASSRGQPYEQYF
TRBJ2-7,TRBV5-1,CASSWILLAGSYYEQYF
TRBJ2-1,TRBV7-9,CASSHRTGVEQFF
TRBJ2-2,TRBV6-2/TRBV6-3,CASTYWGSTNTGELFF
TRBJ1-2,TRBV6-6,CASSYPGRTGYGYTF
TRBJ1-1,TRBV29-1,CSVNTIRNTEAFF
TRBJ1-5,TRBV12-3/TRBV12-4,CASSRQVGEVGQPQHF
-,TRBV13,CASSLSLGREQYF
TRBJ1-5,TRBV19,CASSIVGATDQPQHF
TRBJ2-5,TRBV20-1,CSAVEVETQYF
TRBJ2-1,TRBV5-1,CASSIYGGAGYEQFF
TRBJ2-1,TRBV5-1,CASKPPSEAYKEFF
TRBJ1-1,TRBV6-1,CASRRRNHEDRGSMNTEAFF
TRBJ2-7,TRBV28,CASSLKERAGVRYEQYF
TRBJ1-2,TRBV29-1,CSVDSGTLYGYTF
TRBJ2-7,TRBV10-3,CAISEVGRGYEQYF
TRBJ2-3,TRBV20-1,CSAPVGGGPTDTQYF
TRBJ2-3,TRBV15,CAASREPAGGPDTQYF
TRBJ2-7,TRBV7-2,CASSLRYWGASGKPYEQYF
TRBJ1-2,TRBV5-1,CASSLGESYTF
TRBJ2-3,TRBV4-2,CASSQDVTTYSTDTQYF
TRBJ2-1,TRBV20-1,CSAGLAGGKAEQFF
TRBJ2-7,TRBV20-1,CSARDPLVSGRIYEQYF
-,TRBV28,CASRRTGKSYEQYF
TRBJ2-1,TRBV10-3,CAISESVRGDNEQFF
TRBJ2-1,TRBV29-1,CSVDGGRDHNEQFF